This passage covers 20 T cell receptor beta chains from one sample sequenced in a study of CD8+ T cells in alopecia areata. RNA extraction and reverse transcription yielded cDNA as sequencing template. The protocol was immunoSEQ multiplex PCR, while the TCRdb copy is restricted to in-frame clones and leaves out a portion. The sample includes 12,000 or so clones, around 60% seen only once; the top ten take about 22%. Peripheral blood and lesional scalp punch biopsies came from alopecia areata patients. Material for sequencing was skin. The receptor set was obtained from a human donor with alopecia areata.

The J gene is TRBJ2-4, the V gene TRBV10-3; the match to TRBD2 covers 8 bases. Trimming took 5 bases from V and 1 from J; bases not matched to a gene: 1. CDR3 length equals 14 residues. Per germline, CDR1 ENHRY and CDR2 SYGVKD. CDR3 DNA: TGTGCCATCAGTCGGGGGGGGGCCAAAAACATTCAGTACTTC. Translation: CAISRGGAKNIQYF.

This clone was counted a single time. One junction end disagrees with the germline gene, perhaps due to a read error. V and J are TRBV10-3 and TRBJ1-1, with D possibly TRBD1 on 5 matching bases. The CDR3 is made up of 14 amino acids. Germline values: CDR1 ENHRY, CDR2 SYGVKD. The DNA of the CDR3 is TGTGCCATCACTGAGGGGACTGTGAACACTGAAGCTTTCTTT. This translates into CAITEGTVNTEAFF.

V usage is TRBV18 and J usage is TRBJ1-1, with TRBD1 identical over 11 bases. V lost 3 bases, J lost 4 bases, and 4 bases stayed unmatched. This CDR3 is 15 amino acids long. Germline CDR1 KGHSH, CDR2 LQKENI. CDR3 loop: CASSPFGTGGTEAFF. CDR3 sequence (DNA): TGTGCCAGCTCACCCTTCGGGACAGGGGGCACTGAAGCTTTCTTT. Using reference TRBV18 and TRBJ1-1 for the parts outside the CDR3, the full variable domain is NAGVMQNPRHLVRRRGQEARLRCSPMKGHSHVYWYRQLPEEGLKFMVYLQKENIIDESGMPKERFSAEFPKEGPSILRIQQVVRGDSAAYFCASSPFGTGGTEAFFGQGTRLTVV.

This clone was counted between two and nine times. V usage is TRBV7-9 and J usage is TRBJ2-1; 7 bases match TRBD2. CDR1 and CDR2 from the germline V gene are SEHNR and FQNEAQ (reference sequence). V lost 1 base, J lost 8 bases, and 20 bases stayed unmatched. This CDR3 is 19 amino acids long. The CDR3 is CASSLGSRRRDYPGYEQFF. Here the CDR3 DNA reads TGTGCCAGCAGCTTAGGGTCGAGGCGGAGGGACTACCCAGGGTATGAGCAGTTCTTC.

This clone was observed a handful of times. V is TRBV19 and J is TRBJ2-7; D is undetermined. The CDR3 contains 13 residues. V lost 3 bases to trimming and J lost 6 bases, with 12 bases between them. CDR1 and CDR2 (germline): LNHDA, SQIVND (reference sequence). CDR3 residues: CASSITGRGEQYF. CDR3 in DNA: TGTGCCAGTAGTATTACCGGCCGAGGCGAGCAGTACTTC.

The chain couples TRBV7-9 to TRBJ2-2, with TRBD2 matching 8 bases. V was clipped by 4 bases and J by 5 bases; unmatched bases: 9. The CDR3 is 16 residues long. Germline-derived CDR1 and CDR2 are SEHNR and FQNEAQ (reference sequence). CDR3 sequence reads: CASSSGGVVRTGELFF. As DNA, the CDR3 is TGTGCCAGCAGCTCCGGGGGGGTAGTGAGAACCGGGGAGCTGTTTTTT.

The CDR3: CASSLALGTSYGYTF. As DNA, the CDR3 is TGTGCCAGCAGCTTAGCCCTGGGGACGAGCTATGGCTACACCTTC. The J gene is TRBJ1-2, the V gene TRBV7-2; D may be TRBD1 (5 bases). The V gene lost 0 bases and the J gene lost 4 bases, with 12 bases spanning the gap. The CDR3 is 15 amino acids. CDR1 and CDR2 (germline): SGHTA, FQGNSA.

This clone was counted between two and nine times. The chain uses TRBV5-5 and TRBJ2-1; 9 nucleotides agree with TRBD2. The CDR3 has 15 residues. The germline V gene has CDR1 SGHKS and CDR2 YYEKEE (reference sequence). V was clipped by 4 bases and J by 10 bases; unmatched bases: 12. The CDR3 coding sequence is TGTGCCAGCAGCCCCCCATCTGGACTAGCGCGGGAGCAGTTCTTC. It specifies CASSPPSGLAREQFF.

In its sample, this clone was seen once. The V call is TRBV9, the J call TRBJ2-3; 10 positions match TRBD2. V dropped 3 bases and J dropped 1; count of bases not matched to a gene: 2. There are 15 residues in the CDR3. Per germline, CDR1 SGDLS and CDR2 YYNGEE. CDR3 DNA sequence: TGTGCCAGCAGCGGAGGGACTAGCGGCACAGATACGCAGTATTTT. Protein sequence: CASSGGTSGTDTQYF.

The chain employs TRBV7-3 and TRBJ2-2, with D tentatively TRBD1 (6 bases). The CDR3 covers 15 residues. Trimming removed 5 bases at V and 5 bases at J, with 15 bases between. Germline V gene sequence: CDR1 SGHTA, CDR2 FQGTGA. CDR3 protein: CASSHGQPGTGELFF. The CDR3 nucleotides are TGTGCCAGCAGCCATGGACAGCCGGGAACCGGGGAGCTGTTTTTT.

The CDR3 nucleotides are TGTGCCAGCAGCTTACCCAGACTAGGAAATGAGCAGTTCTTC. It codes for CASSLPRLGNEQFF. The chain couples TRBV7-9 to TRBJ2-1; possible D gene TRBD2, 6 bases. Trimming left V 2 bases short and J 7 bases short, with 12 bases between. Germline V lookup: CDR1 SEHNR, CDR2 FQNEAQ (reference sequence). The CDR3 runs 14 residues.

This chain uses TRBV27 with TRBJ1-5, with D perhaps matching TRBD1 (5 bases). The CDR3 runs to 13 residues. V lost 3 bases and J 12 bases, leaving 15 bases between the germline ends. The germline CDR1 and CDR2 sequences are MNHEY and SMNVEV (reference sequence). Here the CDR3 DNA reads TGTGCCAGCAGTTTGGCCCCCCAGACAGTCCAGCATTTT. Translating it yields CASSLAPQTVQHF.

The chain is built from TRBV7-9 and TRBJ2-3; 12 bases fit TRBD2. Trimming cost V 3 bases and J 2 bases; bases outside gene matches: 3. This CDR3 region has 16 residues. Germline V gene lookup returns CDR1 SEHNR and CDR2 FQNEAQ (reference sequence). This CDR3 is CASSFWTSGNTDTQYF. DNA for the CDR3: TGTGCCAGCAGCTTCTGGACTAGCGGGAACACAGATACGCAGTATTTT.

The V gene is TRBV7-9, the J gene TRBJ2-5; D not certain. The CDR3 totals 11 residues. Germline V gene sequence: CDR1 SEHNR, CDR2 FQNEAQ (reference sequence). V shed 2 bases and J shed 5 bases, with 3 bases lying between them. CDR3 amino acids: CASSLMETQYF. The CDR3 region has the DNA TGTGCCAGCAGCTTAATGGAGACCCAGTACTTC.

This clone was picked up a small number of times. V and J are TRBV10-2 and TRBJ2-7, with 7 bases fitting TRBD1. This CDR3 has 14 amino acids. CDR1 is WSHSY, CDR2 SAAADI, per germline. Trimming took 9 bases from V and 5 from J; bases not matched to a gene: 13. CDR3 in amino acids: CASLTGVARDEQYF. The CDR3 bases are TGCGCCAGTCTTACAGGGGTAGCGCGTGACGAGCAGTACTTC.

This chain connects TRBV4-3 to TRBJ1-2; the D is unclear. The CDR3 length is 15 residues. The V gene lost 4 bases and the J gene lost 5 bases, with 17 bases spanning the gap. Per the germline V gene, CDR1 is LGHNA and CDR2 is YSLEER. CDR3 loop: CASSPGMPDDYGYTF. The CDR3 region has the DNA TGCGCCAGCAGCCCGGGAATGCCCGATGATTATGGCTACACCTTC.

The CDR3 sequence: CASGLGDSYEQYF. The DNA of the CDR3 is TGTGCCTCCGGGCTAGGGGACTCCTACGAGCAGTACTTC. The V call is TRBV25-1, the J call TRBJ2-7; D might be TRBD1 (5 bases). This CDR3 is 13 amino acids long. V dropped 11 bases and J dropped 0 bases, with 14 bases sitting between them. Per germline, CDR1 MGHDK and CDR2 SYGVNS.

The rearrangement uses TRBV9 and TRBJ2-1; D is unresolved. The length of the CDR3 is 15 residues. Germline values: CDR1 SGDLS, CDR2 YYNGEE. Trimming shortened V by 0 bases and J by 3 bases, and 10 bases separated the two germline ends. The CDR3 bases are TGTGCCAGCAGCGTAGATGGGGTCGGCTACAATGAGCAGTTCTTC. Its translation is CASSVDGVGYNEQFF.

The CDR3 protein is CASSKHPAGLRNTEAFF. The CDR3 coding sequence is TGTGCCAGCAGCAAACACCCCGCCGGACTCCGGAACACTGAAGCTTTCTTT. The chain uses TRBV5-4 and TRBJ1-1, with D uncertain. Per the germline V gene, CDR1 is SGHNT and CDR2 is YYREEE (reference sequence). CDR3 length: 17 amino acids. Trimming left V 4 bases short and J 1 base short, with 20 bases between.

The V and J genes are TRBV7-9 and TRBJ1-1, with D uncertain. The CDR3 sequence is 14 residues long. V was clipped by 5 bases and J by 0 bases, with 10 bases between them. Per germline, CDR1 SEHNR and CDR2 FQNEAQ (reference sequence). CDR3 nucleotides: TGTGCCAGCAGCGTGGGCGAACTGAACACTGAAGCTTTCTTT. This gives the protein CASSVGELNTEAFF.